Listed below are T cell receptor beta chains from one sample, sequenced in a study of blood T cell repertoires in COVID-19. Data came from immunoSEQ multiplex PCR; TCRdb stores just in-frame clones and leaves some out. This table has around 420,000 clones, approximately 85% appearing once. The sample taken for sequencing was PBMCs or T cells enriched from blood (not recorded which). These receptors all stem from a woman aged 40 to 50 with acute COVID-19. Each CDR3 is given with its conserved first and last residue. A D gene is named only where the DNA matches it firmly. Not every row has a clone size; where given, it reads once, few, many or a size class.

>TRBJ1-2|TRBD1|.|TRBV3-1/TRBV3-2
CASSRSTGTGHGYTF
TGTGCCAGCAGCCGATCGACCGGGACAGGGCACGGCTACACCTTC
>TRBJ1-4|TRBD1|.|TRBV7-9
CASRRDRGEKLFF
TGTGCCAGCCGCCGGGACAGGGGTGAAAAACTGTTTTTT
>TRBJ1-2|TRBD1|.|TRBV6-5
CASSSYRGNGYTF
TGTGCCAGCAGTTCCTACAGGGGAAATGGCTACACCTTC
>TRBJ1-1|.|.|TRBV5-1
CASSLGTATMNTEAFF
TGCGCCAGCAGCTTGGGGACAGCAACTATGAACACTGAAGCTTTCTTT
>TRBJ1-2|.|.|TRBV5-6
CASSAGPDSSLYGYTF
TGTGCCAGCAGCGCAGGACCGGACTCGTCCCTTTATGGCTACACCTTC
>TRBJ1-6|.|.|TRBV7-8
CASSLEGRGANSPLHF
TGTGCCAGCAGCTTAGAAGGGAGGGGGGCCAATTCACCCCTCCACTTT
>TRBJ2-2|.|.|TRBV2
CASSWSSNTGELFF
TGTGCCAGCAGTTGGAGTAGTAACACCGGGGAGCTGTTTTTT
>TRBJ1-6|.|.|TRBV6-6
CASSHEGVISYNSPLHF
TGTGCCAGCAGTCATGAGGGGGTCATCTCCTATAATTCACCCCTCCACTTT
>TRBJ1-1|TRBD1|.|TRBV2
CASGRQGDTEAFF
TGTGCCAGCGGGCGGCAGGGGGACACTGAAGCTTTCTTT
>TRBJ2-7|TRBD1|.|TRBV19
CASSTRQGSYEQYF
TGTGCCAGTAGTACCCGACAGGGAAGCTACGAGCAGTACTTC
>TRBJ2-7|TRBD2|.|TRBV5-6
CASSLYAFQRGPLSYEQYF
TGTGCCAGCAGCTTGTACGCCTTCCAGCGGGGCCCCCTCTCCTACGAGCAGTACTTC
>TRBJ1-1|.|.|TRBV15
CATTEDRNTEAFF
TGTGCCACCACCGAGGACAGGAACACTGAAGCTTTCTTT
>TRBJ1-1|.|.|TRBV11-2
CASSLGGGTLNTEAFF
TGTGCCAGCAGCTTAGGAGGAGGGACCCTAAACACTGAAGCTTTCTTT
>TRBJ1-1|TRBD1|.|TRBV2
CASSGIRGLTEAFF
TGTGCCAGCAGTGGGATCAGGGGGCTCACTGAAGCTTTCTTT
>TRBJ2-5|.|.|TRBV12-3/TRBV12-4
CASRRTGETQYF
TGTGCCAGCAGAAGGACTGGAGAGACCCAGTACTTC
>TRBJ2-7|TRBD1|.|TRBV25-1
CASSGQGGTYEQYF
TGTGCCAGCAGTGGACAGGGGGGAACCTACGAGCAGTACTTC
>TRBJ1-6|TRBD1|.|TRBV11-2
CASSQRTGKLNSPLHF
TGTGCCAGCAGCCAACGGACAGGGAAATTAAATTCACCCCTCCACTTT
>TRBJ1-5|.|.|TRBV30
CAWSQGDSQPQHF
TGTGCCTGGAGCCAGGGTGACAGCCAGCCCCAGCATTTT
>TRBJ2-3|.|once|TRBV6-1
CASSDGWGGLSQYF
TGTGCCAGCAGTGATGGTTGGGGGGGGCTTTCGCAGTATTTT